One and the same sample provided the 24 T cell receptor beta chains below, sequenced in a study of blood T cell repertoires in COVID-19. Data came from immunoSEQ multiplex PCR; TCRdb stores just in-frame clones and leaves some out. The profile shows some 160,000 clones, roughly 80% of them singletons. The sequenced sample was PBMCs or T cells enriched from blood (not recorded which). Receptors were obtained from an older woman who had recovered from COVID-19.

V is TRBV24-1 and J is TRBJ1-2, with a tentative D call TRBD1 (5 bases). The CDR3 runs 12 residues. Trimming pared 6 bases from V and 7 bases from J, leaving 11 bases between. In germline, CDR1 is KGHDR, CDR2 SFDVKD. DNA for the CDR3: TGTGCCACCAGTAAGGGGCAGGGTGGCTACACCTTC. Protein sequence: CATSKGQGGYTF.

The chain has TRBV7-9 and TRBJ1-1, with 10 nucleotides matching TRBD1. Losses at the gene ends were 6 bases for V and 11 bases for J; bases not matched to a gene: 12. The CDR3 has 14 amino acids. The germline CDR1 and CDR2 sequences are SEHNR and FQNEAQ (reference sequence). CDR3 DNA sequence: TGTGCCAGCAGTTCCATCGGGACAGGGGTAGAGGCTTTCTTT. This gives the protein CASSSIGTGVEAFF.

This clone appeared many times. The chain carries TRBV10-3 and TRBJ1-3; D possibly corresponds to TRBD1 (6 bases). The CDR3 runs 14 residues. Trimming took 6 bases from V and 2 from J, leaving 11 bases between them. Germline CDR1 is ENHRY and CDR2 is SYGVKD. The CDR3 is CAIRDSGAGNTIYF. CDR3 bases: TGTGCCATCAGAGACTCAGGGGCTGGAAACACCATATATTTT.

This rearrangement joins TRBV15 to TRBJ2-7; D is possibly TRBD1 (6 bases). Between the trimmed V and J ends, which lost 4 bases and 3 bases, there was a span of 19 bases. This CDR3 comprises 16 residues. CDR1 is LNHNV and CDR2 is YYDKDF in the germline V gene (reference sequence). The CDR3 region has the DNA TGTGCCACCAGCAATCTCCCCCGACAGGATATCTACGAGCAGTACTTC. It yields the protein CATSNLPRQDIYEQYF.

This clone was detected only a few times. This chain links TRBV7-3 with TRBJ1-6; D is perhaps TRBD1 (5 bases). V lost 5 bases to trimming and J lost 7 bases, with 15 bases between them. Germline lookup yields CDR1 SGHTA and CDR2 FQGTGA. This CDR3 comprises 15 residues. The CDR3 here is CASSQGILSNSPLHF. CDR3 in DNA: TGTGCCAGCAGCCAGGGTATTCTCAGCAATTCACCCCTCCACTTT. The variable domain in full, with the rest retrieved from reference TRBV7-3 and TRBJ1-6, is GAGVSQTPSNKVTEKGKYVELRCDPISGHTALYWYRQSLGQGPEFLIYFQGTGAADDSGLPNDRFFAVRPEGSVSTLKIQRTERGDSAVYLCASSQGILSNSPLHFGNGTRLTVT.

This clone showed up just once. This sequence joins TRBV3-1 (or the pseudogene TRBV3-2) and TRBJ2-1; 10 nucleotides match TRBD2. The germline CDR1 and CDR2 sequences are LGHDT and YNNKEL (reference sequence). The CDR3 is 12 residues long. V lost 5 bases to trimming and J lost 10 bases; unmatched junction nucleotides: 2. This CDR3 reads CASSALAGEQFF. The DNA for the CDR3 is TGTGCCAGCAGCGCACTAGCGGGGGAGCAGTTCTTC.

The chain couples TRBV18 to TRBJ1-3; 7 nucleotides agree with TRBD1. V lost 4 bases, J lost 3 bases, and 9 bases stayed unmatched. Germline V CDR1 and CDR2: KGHSH, LQKENI. The CDR3 is made up of 16 amino acids. The CDR3 DNA follows: TGTGCCAGCTCACAGTCCGGGGGACAGATTGGAAACACCATATATTTT. Its translation: CASSQSGGQIGNTIYF.

The V call is TRBV6-1, the J call TRBJ1-2, with 7 bases identical to TRBD1. V lost 1 base, J lost 8 bases, and 7 bases stayed unmatched. Germline V gene lookup returns CDR1 MNHNS and CDR2 SASEGT. CDR3 size: 14 residues. The DNA of the CDR3 is TGTGCCAGCAGTGAAGAGGGGGCGAGGGGAGGCTACACCTTC. This sequence encodes CASSEEGARGGYTF.

V usage is TRBV18 and J usage is TRBJ1-6, with 8 bases fitting TRBD1. The germline V gene has CDR1 KGHSH and CDR2 LQKENI. The V gene end was trimmed by 6 bases and the J gene end by 7 bases; junction bases not matched to a gene: 5. The CDR3 spans 14 residues. CDR3 nucleotide sequence: TGTGCCAGCTCGCTGGACAGGGTCAATTCACCCCTCCACTTT. It is translated as CASSLDRVNSPLHF.

V and J are TRBV2 and TRBJ1-6, with D possibly TRBD1 on 6 matching bases. Germline loops: CDR1 SNHLY, CDR2 FYNNEI. This CDR3 has 14 residues. Trimming left V 8 bases short and J 6 bases short, with 14 bases between. The CDR3 DNA follows: TGTGCCAGCTCCCTTGGACAGCGTAATTCACCCCTCCACTTT. Its translation: CASSLGQRNSPLHF.

The chain combines TRBV30 with TRBJ1-2; 9 bases are a match to TRBD1. V shed 3 bases, J shed 4 bases, and the junction held 3 bases outside the gene matches. CDR3 length equals 13 residues. Germline V CDR1 and CDR2: GTSNPN, SVGIG (reference sequence). The CDR3 coding sequence is TGTGCCTGGAGATGGGGACAGGGCTATGGCTACACCTTC. Translated: CAWRWGQGYGYTF.

The chain recombines TRBV19 with TRBJ2-1, with 7 nucleotides matching TRBD1. After removal of 8 bases from V and 4 bases from J, the junction contained 8 bases not matched to a gene. From germline, CDR1 is LNHDA and CDR2 SQIVND (reference sequence). The length of the CDR3 is 14 residues. The CDR3 loop is CASVPDRSYNEQFF. DNA for the CDR3: TGTGCCAGTGTCCCGGACAGGAGTTACAATGAGCAGTTCTTC.

The V call is TRBV11-2, the J call TRBJ1-2; D remains ambiguous. The V and J ends lost 4 bases and 4 bases respectively, with 10 bases between them. From germline, CDR1 is SGHAT and CDR2 FQNNGV. This CDR3 spans 13 amino acids. The CDR3 here is CASSSTVTYGYTF. Written as DNA, the CDR3 is TGTGCCAGCAGCTCTACAGTGACCTATGGCTACACCTTC.

The chain has TRBV30 and TRBJ1-5, with D tentatively TRBD1 (6 bases). Trimming cost V 3 bases and J 4 bases, with 10 bases left between them. The CDR3 is 13 residues long. Germline lookup yields CDR1 GTSNPN and CDR2 SVGIG (reference sequence). The CDR3 region has the DNA TGTGCCTGGAGGGCACAGGGTAATCAGCCCCAGCATTTT. Its translation: CAWRAQGNQPQHF.

The CDR3 is CASSSERDRALAHYGYTF. CDR3 sequence (DNA): TGTGCCAGCAGCTCCGAACGTGACAGGGCCCTCGCTCACTATGGCTACACCTTC. This chain links TRBV5-4 with TRBJ1-2, with 7 positions matching TRBD1. J gave up 3 bases and V 3 bases, and 17 bases lay outside the gene matches. The CDR3 is made up of 18 amino acids. Germline V gene lookup returns CDR1 SGHNT and CDR2 YYREEE (reference sequence).

At least ten counts were recorded for this clone. The rearrangement joins TRBV25-1 to TRBJ2-2, with a possible D match to TRBD1 (5 bases). The CDR3 runs to 15 residues. CDR1 is MGHDK, CDR2 SYGVNS, per germline. Between the trimmed V and J ends, which lost 1 base and 7 bases, there was a span of 13 bases. The CDR3 nucleotides read TGTGCCAGCAGTGAATCAGCCACAGGCGACGGGGAGCTGTTTTTT. Translating gives CASSESATGDGELFF. The variable domain in full, with the rest retrieved from reference TRBV25-1 and TRBJ2-2, is EADIYQTPRYLVIGTGKKITLECSQTMGHDKMYWYQQDPGMELHLIHYSYGVNSTEKGDLSSESTVSRIRTEHFPLTLESARPSHTSQYLCASSESATGDGELFFGEGSRLTVL.

The chain joins TRBV30 to TRBJ2-3; TRBD2 agrees at 10 bases. Trimming cost V 3 bases and J 1 base; bases outside gene matches: 4. CDR1 is GTSNPN, CDR2 SVGIG, per germline (reference sequence). The CDR3 contains 15 residues. The CDR3 is CAWRLLAGGTDTQYF. The CDR3 DNA reads TGTGCCTGGAGACTTCTAGCGGGGGGCACAGATACGCAGTATTTT.

The chain joins TRBV21-1 to TRBJ2-2; TRBD1, the table's D call, was not compared with the DNA. TRBV21-1 is tagged as a pseudogene. The CDR3 is 15 residues long. CDR3 in DNA: TGTGCCAGCAGCAGGACAGACTCGAACACCGGGGAGCTGTTTTTT. Translation: CASSRTDSNTGELFF.

The J gene is TRBJ1-2, the V gene TRBV6-5; perhaps TRBD1 as D (6 bases). The CDR3 contains 12 residues. Germline CDR1 is MNHEY and CDR2 is SVGAGI. V was pared by 9 bases and J by 3 bases, with 11 bases between. CDR3 coding DNA: TGTGCCAGTACCAGGGGTGACTATGGCTACACCTTC. It translates to CASTRGDYGYTF.

This CDR3 reads CATSRFTGGDEKLFF. The CDR3 nucleotides read TGTGCCACCAGCAGATTTACAGGGGGCGATGAAAAACTGTTTTTT. The gene calls are TRBV15 and TRBJ1-4; 9 bases line up with TRBD1. From germline, CDR1 is LNHNV and CDR2 YYDKDF (reference sequence). CDR3 length equals 15 residues. After removal of 2 bases from V and 6 bases from J, the junction contained 4 bases not matched to a gene.

The V and J genes are TRBV10-3 and TRBJ1-5; 9 nucleotides align to TRBD1. The V segment lost 8 bases and the J segment 3 bases; nucleotides outside the gene matches: 5. The CDR3 spans 14 residues. CDR1 and CDR2 (germline): ENHRY, SYGVKD. The CDR3 sequence: CAISRTGDNQPQHF. The CDR3 DNA sequence: TGTGCCATCTCGAGGACAGGGGACAATCAGCCCCAGCATTTT.

The chain uses TRBV27 and TRBJ2-1, with 10 positions matching TRBD2. Germline CDR1 MNHEY, CDR2 SMNVEV (reference sequence). Trimming removed 6 bases from V and 4 bases from J; junction bases left unmatched: 6. The CDR3 has 15 residues. As DNA, the CDR3 is TGTGCCAGCAGCGCCTCTAGCGGGGGTTACAATGAGCAGTTCTTC. It encodes CASSASSGGYNEQFF.

This chain joins TRBV10-3 and TRBJ1-2; 8 bases agree with TRBD1. This CDR3 contains 14 residues. Germline V gene sequence: CDR1 ENHRY, CDR2 SYGVKD. The V and J ends lost 6 bases and 4 bases, in that order; junction bases with no gene match: 7. CDR3 nucleotide sequence: TGTGCCATCAGAGGACAGGGCGAGGTCTATGGCTACACCTTC. Translation gives CAIRGQGEVYGYTF.

V usage is TRBV10-3 and J usage is TRBJ2-3, with TRBD2 matching over 12 bases. The CDR3 spans 14 residues. CDR1 is ENHRY and CDR2 is SYGVKD in the germline V gene. The V segment lost 10 bases and the J segment 0 bases; nucleotides outside the gene matches: 2. The CDR3 is CATGTSGSTDTQYF. The CDR3 region has the DNA TGTGCCACGGGGACTAGCGGGAGCACAGATACGCAGTATTTT.